The clone carrying this TCR beta chain has a handful of counts. Its matching antigen is unknown. TCRdb independently ran MiXCR on the reads; one entry per CDR3 protein. Of fewer than 650,000 distinct CDR3 sequences listed, 35% to 50% are singletons. V lost 5 bases, J lost 5 bases, and 9 bases stayed unmatched. Per germline, CDR1 SGHTA and CDR2 FQGNSA. CDR3 size: 15 residues. The data originate from a study of T cell repertoires in cytomegalovirus infection. The study's findings and limits: Summed frequency of shared TCR beta families picked out CMV carriers who also had the relevant HLA.

This chain connects TRBV7-2 to TRBJ2-3, with TRBD2 identical over 8 bases. The material was cultured PBMCs, obtained from culture after CMV antigen stimulation. The sequence derives from a human donor in good health (CMV status not recorded). Some clones in this sample may be carry-over from other donors' samples. CDR3 loop: CASSPRSGSEDTQYF. Written as DNA, the CDR3 is TGTGCCAGCAGCCCGAGGAGCGGGAGTGAAGATACGCAGTATTTT.